This TCR beta chain was identified in a study of T cell responses to AZD1222 COVID-19 vaccine. This clone was seen a single time. Produced via immunoSEQ multiplex PCR; TCRdb's table is partial and in-frame only. The sample gives 100,000 to 150,000 clones, over 75% of which show up once; 7.7% is in the top ten. CDR1 and CDR2 from the germline V gene are SNHLY and FYNNEI. The ends lost 3 bases at V and 2 bases at J; junction bases unmatched: 4. This CDR3 contains 15 residues. The chain joins TRBV2 to TRBJ1-3; the match to TRBD1 covers 7 bases. The receptor was derived from an adult in good health. The sequences come from peripheral blood, collected on day 0 of AZD1222 vaccination. This chain's CDR3 is CASSEEGTAGNTIYF. Written as DNA, the CDR3 is TGTGCCAGCAGTGAGGAAGGGACAGCTGGAAACACCATATATTTT.